These 19 T cell receptor beta chains originate from one sample sequenced in a study of CD8+CD57+ T cells in acquired aplastic anemia. In patients chosen for sequencing, flow cytometry had shown CD8+CD57+ cell expansion. Genomic DNA, the template, was used for profiling of the TCR beta VDJ and CDR3. One entry per CDR3 protein, called by TCRdb with MiXCR from the reads. The table shows about 470,000 distinct CDR3 sequences, with around 30% occurring only once. The sequenced material came from sorted CD4+, CD8+, or CD8+CD57+ T cells (not recorded which) from PBMCs. These receptors were taken from a human donor with aplastic anemia.

This chain links TRBV27 with TRBJ2-1, with D possibly matching TRBD2 (6 bases). Germline CDR1 and CDR2: MNHEY and SMNVEV (reference sequence). CDR3 size: 15 residues. V lost 3 bases and J 4 bases, leaving 13 bases between the germline ends. For the CDR3, the DNA is TGTGCCAGCAGTTTCAAGGGACTGATATACAATGAGCAGTTCTTC. It specifies CASSFKGLIYNEQFF.

The chain recombines TRBV20-1 with TRBJ2-7; 8 bases match TRBD2. V lost 3 bases, J lost 6 bases, and 10 bases stayed unmatched. The V gene's germline CDR1 is DFQATT and CDR2 SNEGSKA (reference sequence). The CDR3 runs to 14 residues. Written as DNA, the CDR3 is TGCAGTGCTAGTATGGGACTAGTGGGGGGCGAGCAGTACTTC. Translating gives CSASMGLVGGEQYF.

There are many counts of this clonotype. The chain joins TRBV7-9 to TRBJ2-7; maybe TRBD2 (6 bases). Trimming took off 5 bases at V and 3 bases at J, with 17 bases between the two ends. Germline V gene sequence: CDR1 SEHNR, CDR2 FQNEAQ (reference sequence). This CDR3 is built from 15 residues. Written as DNA, the CDR3 is TGTGCCAGCAGCCAACCGGACCGGGGGATCTACGAGCAGTACTTC. This codes for CASSQPDRGIYEQYF.

This clonotype was counted only a few times. The CDR3 coding sequence is TGTGCCAGCAGCCGAGAGGGGCTAGCGGGGGGAGTGGAGCAGTTCTTC. This translates into CASSREGLAGGVEQFF. The chain recombines TRBV11-2 with TRBJ2-1; 11 bases match TRBD2. The CDR3 contains 16 residues. Germline CDR1 and CDR2: SGHAT and FQNNGV. The V and J ends lost 5 bases and 10 bases, in that order; junction bases with no gene match: 13.

Concerning this clonotype itself: Likely a read error: the CDR3 ends without its conserved phenylalanine or tryptophan. The J gene is TRBJ2-3, the V gene TRBV12-3 or TRBV12-4; D perhaps matches TRBD1 (5 bases). The length of the CDR3 is 14 residues. V was pared by 7 bases and J by 0 bases, with 11 bases between. CDR3 nucleotides: TGTGCCAGCACCCTTTCAGGGAGCACAGATACGCAGTATCTT. It yields the protein CASTLSGSTDTQYL.

The CDR3 bases are TGTGCCAGCACCCTTGGGCTCGACAGTCAGCCCCAGCATTTT. Translated, it gives CASTLGLDSQPQHF. This rearrangement joins TRBV12-3 or TRBV12-4 to TRBJ1-5, with a tentative D call TRBD1 (5 bases). CDR3 length: 14 amino acids. The V end lost 7 bases, the J end lost 6 bases, and 16 bases lay between the germline ends.

This clonotype was detected many times. The V call is TRBV25-1, the J call TRBJ2-7; D is perhaps TRBD2 (6 bases). Germline V gene data show CDR1 as MGHDK and CDR2 as SYGVNS. This CDR3 has 14 residues. V lost 3 bases, J lost 4 bases, and 13 bases lay in between. The CDR3 loop reads CASSDRGLSYEQYF. The CDR3 nucleotides read TGTGCCAGCAGTGACCGGGGACTTTCATACGAGCAGTACTTC.

This clonotype occurred a few times. J is TRBJ1-6 and V is TRBV5-4; tentative D call: TRBD1 (5 bases). Germline V gene data show CDR1 as SGHNT and CDR2 as YYREEE (reference sequence). This CDR3 is 16 amino acids long. With 0 bases removed from V and 7 bases from J, the gap between germline ends came to 14 bases. CDR3: CASSLAGRAGNSPLHF. The CDR3 DNA sequence: TGTGCCAGCAGCTTGGCAGGGAGGGCCGGGAATTCACCCCTCCACTTT.

To note about this clonotype: A much bigger clone sits one base away, suggesting this may be a read error. This rearrangement joins TRBV15 to TRBJ2-5; TRBD2 agrees at 10 bases. The length of the CDR3 is 15 residues. Germline assignment: CDR1 LNHNV and CDR2 YYDKDF (reference sequence). The chain's CDR3 is CATSSRAGGQEAQYF. In DNA, the CDR3 is TGTGCCACCAGCAGCCGAGCGGGGGGGCAAGAGGCCCAGTACTTC.

The chain uses TRBV25-1 and TRBJ1-6; TRBD1 matches at 11 bases. The junction had 13 bases not matched to a gene; V was cut back by 6 bases and J by 9 bases. The V gene's germline CDR1 is MGHDK and CDR2 SYGVNS. This CDR3 is 17 amino acids long. CDR3 in amino acids: CASSPRGEGQGGSPLHF. The DNA of the CDR3 is TGTGCCAGCAGCCCCAGGGGTGAGGGACAGGGGGGTTCACCCCTCCACTTT. The full variable domain, rest sourced from reference TRBV25-1 and TRBJ1-6, is EADIYQTPRYLVIGTGKKITLECSQTMGHDKMYWYQQDPGMELHLIHYSYGVNSTEKGDLSSESTVSRIRTEHFPLTLESARPSHTSQYLCASSPRGEGQGGSPLHFGNGTRLTVT.

This clonotype came up many times. V usage is TRBV7-6 and J usage is TRBJ2-5; TRBD1 matches 7 bases. CDR1 and CDR2 from the germline V gene are SGHVS and FNYEAQ. The CDR3 consists of 15 residues. Trimming cost V 5 bases and J 5 bases; bases outside gene matches: 11. Here the CDR3 reads CASSPGTDPQETQYF. CDR3 nucleotide sequence: TGTGCCAGCAGCCCGGGGACAGACCCCCAGGAGACCCAGTACTTC.

This clonotype was counted at least ten times. The V call is TRBV11-2, the J call TRBJ2-7; tentatively, D is TRBD2 (6 bases). This CDR3 contains 16 residues. Trimming left V 5 bases short and J 2 bases short, with 19 bases between. Germline-derived CDR1 and CDR2 are SGHAT and FQNNGV. The DNA for the CDR3 is TGTGCCAGCAGCCCCACCGGGAGCGGTGTTCCCTACGAGCAGTACTTC. It encodes CASSPTGSGVPYEQYF.

The rearrangement joins TRBV3-1 to TRBJ1-1; D might be TRBD1 (5 bases). The CDR3 is 14 amino acids. Trimming shortened V by 4 bases and J by 4 bases, and 13 bases separated the two germline ends. CDR1 and CDR2 from the germline V gene are LGHDT and YNNKEL (reference sequence). CDR3 in DNA: TGTGCCAGCAGCCCTTCGGGGGGGGGCACTGAAGCTTTCTTT. Translation: CASSPSGGGTEAFF.

The chain uses TRBV3-1 and TRBJ1-1; weak D call: TRBD1 (5 bases). This CDR3 comprises 15 residues. V gave up 1 base and J gave up 1 base, with 10 bases separating them. Germline V lookup: CDR1 LGHDT, CDR2 YNNKEL (reference sequence). The CDR3 sequence is CASSQGVGTNTEAFF. The CDR3 DNA is TGTGCCAGCAGCCAAGGGGTAGGGACGAACACTGAAGCTTTCTTT.

This clonotype was recorded many times. V is TRBV7-3 and J is TRBJ2-1; 11 bases are shared with TRBD2. Germline V gene data show CDR1 as SGHTA and CDR2 as FQGTGA. The trim removed 8 bases at V and 3 bases at J, leaving 0 bases unmatched. The CDR3 covers 13 residues. The CDR3 sequence is CASGTSGYNEQFF. The CDR3 DNA reads TGTGCCAGCGGGACTAGCGGCTACAATGAGCAGTTCTTC.

About this clonotype: Since a much larger clone is just one base distant, this may be a read error. V gene TRBV9 combines with J gene TRBJ2-7; D may be TRBD1 (5 bases). Germline loops: CDR1 SGDLS, CDR2 YYNGEE. This CDR3 is built from 14 residues. The CDR3 DNA sequence: TGTGCCAGCAGCGTAGGCAGGGCCCCCTACGGGCAGTACTTC. Translated: CASSVGRAPYGQYF.

This clonotype was counted once. The V call is TRBV30, the J call TRBJ1-1, with 8 bases that match TRBD1. Germline CDR1 and CDR2: GTSNPN and SVGIG (reference sequence). Germline trimming cut 3 bases from V and 5 bases from J; bases unmatched to any gene: 5. The CDR3 is 13 residues long. CDR3 residues: CAWRRQGATEAFF. The CDR3 bases are TGTGCCTGGAGGCGGCAGGGGGCGACTGAAGCTTTCTTT.

This clonotype was recorded a few times. The chain uses TRBV6-2 or TRBV6-3 and TRBJ2-6; D gene ambiguous. This CDR3 is 14 amino acids long. V was cut by 6 bases and J by 0 bases, with 6 bases left in between. The germline gives CDR1 MNHEY, CDR2 SVGEGT. The CDR3 protein is CASSAFSGANVLTF. CDR3 nucleotides: TGTGCCAGCAGCGCCTTCTCTGGGGCCAACGTCCTGACTTTC.

This clonotype occurred many times. The chain couples TRBV2 to TRBJ2-3; 12 nucleotides align to TRBD2. There are 15 residues in the CDR3. Trimming cost V 6 bases and J 6 bases; bases outside gene matches: 7. Germline V lookup: CDR1 SNHLY, CDR2 FYNNEI. The CDR3 loop reads CASRPKTSGGDTQYF. CDR3 in DNA: TGTGCCAGCAGGCCCAAGACTAGCGGGGGTGATACGCAGTATTTT.